This paragraph reports one T cell receptor beta chain. This clone's antigen is unknown. Base qualities are not recorded, but no much larger clone differs from it by a single base. The sample carries other DNA sequences with the same CDR3. CDR1 and CDR2 are read off the germline V gene as MNHNS and SASEGT. V is trimmed back by 3 bases and J by 4 bases, and the junction contains 0 bases that no gene match accounts for. From the cysteine up to the phenylalanine, the CDR3 has a length of 12 residues. The read is trimmed to its CDR3 DNA, 36 bases read in frame from base 1. In total, approximately 690 healthy bone marrow donors made up the cohort. At the time of sampling, all cohort members were nominally healthy, though unrecorded immune exposures were likely present. The donor was CMV seronegative and belonged to the group of 320 or so seronegative cohort members. Each donor provided a peripheral blood sample, and peripheral blood mononuclear cells were used for TCR beta sequencing. Genomic DNA extraction from the blood cell samples was performed with the Qiagen DNeasy Blood Extraction Kit.

This entry is derived from a study of cytomegalovirus exposure and HLA in healthy donors (dated by TCRdb to 2017 to 2019). In terms of the full investigation: According to an earlier analysis of several hundred of the donors, roughly 180 million T cells yielded 90 million to 140 million unique TCR beta sequences and about 300 Gb of sequence data. Besides the first cohort of 500 to 700 subjects, a separate validation cohort made up of over a hundred different subjects was used. To decide whether each TCR beta V gene segment behaved as functional or pseudogenic, an earlier analysis of 587 of the donors relied on high-throughput TCR beta sequencing. On average, over 200,000 unique TCR beta nucleotide sequences were sequenced per donor among some 420 genotyped donors of the cohort, with approximately 18% of those sequences being non-productive. Typing coverage differed by locus: A, B, C, DRB1 and DQB1 were typed in about 620-640 donors, DQA1 in 500 to 550, DPA1 in 600 to 610, and DPB1 in roughly 470. To predict cytomegalovirus infection status, the study brought together high-throughput TCR immunosequencing, statistical association of individual TCRs with disease status, and machine learning. Every discovery cohort repertoire had been produced on one sequencing platform. In the later analysis, no new phenotypic data were used to find candidate immune exposures; instead, reliance was placed on TCR beta sequences and their occurrence across donors. Genome-wide SNP genotypes for about 65% of the roughly 700 donors were used in a later genetic analysis, which treated that subset as a discovery cohort. The study aimed to test whether cataloging public T cell receptors could reveal signatures of past pathogen exposure. The genetic ancestry cluster associated with self-reported Caucasian donors included around four fifths of the roughly 410 genotyped donors. Donor age, sex, ethnicity and CMV serostatus were compiled together with the repertoire data. An early release that covered roughly 600 HLA-typed donors contained approximately 300 gigabases of sequencing data and tens of millions of unique TCR sequences. HLA typing covered class I and class II loci at four-digit resolution. The T cell repertoires of 666 subjects were profiled by immunosequencing and related to cytomegalovirus serostatus. A later analysis re-examined previously published TCR beta repertoires from 610 or so donors and added high-resolution HLA genotyping to investigate patterns of TCR occurrence. Roughly five DR-DQ haplotypes were treated as single units for association and clustering because of strong linkage in the cohort.

What the research found in general, with its limitations: Roughly uniform sequencing depth across donors was assumed in presence/absence analyses, although this assumption may not hold. In a later analysis, HLA-associated TCR beta chains showed more clonal expansion and lower generation probabilities than non-associated chains that were equally common. In an earlier analysis of about 600 of the donors, most TCR beta V segments appeared in productive rearrangements about 87% or about 30% of the time, broadly matching IMGT annotations. A later analysis reported that several top co-occurrence clusters appeared linked to parvovirus B19, influenza, CMV and Epstein-Barr virus. In this cohort, only TCR beta chains were sequenced, and detectable features were limited by the absence of alpha or paired-chain data. The authors suggested that the approach could potentially be generalized to other disease states and immunological phenotypes. Some IMGT-functional V segments, including TRBV6-2 and TRBV6-3, could not be distinguished by the 87-base-pair reads and were therefore excluded. A further reported finding was that TCR beta sequences accurately predicted the HLA-A and HLA-B alleles for most subjects in the first cohort. A group of highly shared sequence variants was considered likely to be a technical artifact of the sequencing pipeline. Because counts were too low, under 20 rarely observed V segments, including chromosome 9 orphons, were left out of the earlier analysis of some 640 of the donors. Specific HLA alleles were associated with roughly 17,000 TCR beta sequences at a false discovery rate of 0.05 in a later analysis. In the study, around 150 TCR beta chains were listed as associated with cytomegalovirus. In a later genetic analysis, fewer N-insertions in productive TCRs were reported among donors in an Asian-associated ancestry cluster than the approximately 710-donor mean. The only immune exposure information available for the cohort was CMV serostatus. Because HLA typing was unavailable for some donors at each locus, only the typed subset was used in association tests. Most CMV-associated TCR beta chains appeared to be HLA-restricted in a later analysis, and the HLA associations seemed to be driven largely by CMV exposure. When HLA alleles, especially DR and DQ, strongly co-occurred, attributing TCR associations to individual alleles was difficult. Most TCR sequences were observed very rarely across donors, whereas some public TCRs were present in many individuals. A later genetic analysis associated a missense DCLRE1C variant with V-gene and J-gene trimming of TCR beta chains, and an independent cohort replicated the association. The classifier was reported to diagnose cytomegalovirus status with high specificity and sensitivity in both the original cohort and the validation cohort. In vitro tests confirmed that three of the cytomegalovirus-associated TCR beta chains recognize cytomegalovirus antigens. Linkage disequilibrium might explain the correlated functional status among segregating V segments, but an unknown experimental factor could not be excluded. In a later analysis, TCR association rates were found to vary across HLA loci, with the most associated TCRs seen for DRB1 alleles and the fewest for HLA-C alleles.

The library was obtained by the immunoSEQ multiplex PCR assay. A mixture of 60 forward primers for TCR Vbeta segments and 13 reverse primers for TCR Jbeta segments was used in the multiplex PCR. Amplification of the CDR3 region of rearranged TCR beta genes was performed with a multiplex PCR assay on genomic DNA. The amplified TCR beta libraries were sequenced on the Illumina HiSeq System as 87-base-pair reads. The published analysis was carried out like this. A later analysis counted some 74 million unique TCR beta chains across the 550 to 700 repertoires, and around 9.9 million of these chains were shared by at least two donors. A nearest-neighbor algorithm error-corrected the raw reads and collapsed the reads into unique sequences, merging closely related sequences to remove PCR and sequencing errors. To assign V, D and J gene segments, CDR3 sequences were aligned to IMGT reference sequences. Each retained sequence needed at least a six-nucleotide match to both a V gene segment and a J gene segment. A rearrangement was called productive if the CDR3 had no stop codons and remained in frame with V and J, and every other rearrangement was called non-productive. Following IMGT convention, CDR3 was defined as the stretch from the second conserved V-encoded cysteine to the conserved J-encoded phenylalanine. The earlier analysis of some 540 of the donors excluded any sequence lacking an unambiguous match to a single V gene segment. An earlier analysis of 550 to 650 of the donors classified V segments as functional when productive rearrangements were above 56.7% and as segregating when the standard deviation between donors was above 5%. A statistical classification framework was built for diagnosing cytomegalovirus status from the catalog of TCR beta chain sequences. In a later analysis, TCR nucleotide sequences were compared against IMGT/GENE-DB human TR gene sequences so that V and J genes could be assigned. The TCRdist pipeline was used in a later analysis to assign CDR3 sequences and most-parsimonious VDJ recombination scenarios. A later analysis defined each TCR beta chain by its CDR3 amino acid sequence plus V-gene family, and excluded reads lacking a unique V-gene family. As a way to deal with suspected cross-contamination and a sequencing artifact, a later analysis dropped hundreds of nucleotide sequences that were highly shared and had low generation probability. In a later analysis, a clonal expansion index for each public chain was calculated from normalized within-repertoire ranks of inferred template counts. A later analysis computed generation probabilities with a VDJ recombination model fitted to out-of-frame rearrangements, and checked the results against IGoR. In a later analysis, TCR-TCR, TCR-HLA and TCR-CMV co-occurrence was scored with hypergeometric tests, and a repertoire-size bias correction was applied to TCR pairs. A later analysis estimated false discovery rates by permuting HLA or CMV assignments 20 times. In a later analysis, co-occurring TCRs were grouped using DBSCAN, with TCRdist sequence similarity added in when clustering inside HLA-allele-positive subsets. Co-occurrence clustering excluded repertoires with fewer than 30,000 or more than 120,000 public chains, plus five with anomalous nucleotide sharing. In TCRdb, the immuneACCESS table is reduced to in-frame sequences with V and J assigned. These tables do not hold every clone; where another copy was compared, an unresolved V gene accounts for under half, and the others remain unexplained. V and J calls and clone size are as listed in that table; D and trimming were resolved from the DNA. This sample comprises about 150,000 clones, approximately 83% of them detected only once. Roughly 1.5% of the sample goes to the ten largest clones.

This receptor was identified in a young woman in good health and CMV-seronegative. The sequencing sample was made of PBMCs. The receptor chain draws on TRBV6-1 and TRBJ2-7; 7 nucleotides in the junction match TRBD2. The CDR3 corresponds to CASSERGYEQYF. The DNA sequence is given as TGTGCCAGCAGTGAGCGGGGGTACGAGCAGTACTTC.